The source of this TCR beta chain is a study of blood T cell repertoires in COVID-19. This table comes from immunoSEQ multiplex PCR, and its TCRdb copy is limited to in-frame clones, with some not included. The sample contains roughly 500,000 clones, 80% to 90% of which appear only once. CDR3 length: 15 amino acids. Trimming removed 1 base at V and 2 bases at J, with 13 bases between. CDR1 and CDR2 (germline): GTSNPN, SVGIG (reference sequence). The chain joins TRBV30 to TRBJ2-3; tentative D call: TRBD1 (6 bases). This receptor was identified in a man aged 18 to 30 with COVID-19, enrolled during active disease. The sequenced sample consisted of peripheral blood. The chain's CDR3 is CAWSGTATATDTQYF. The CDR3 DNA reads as TGTGCCTGGAGTGGGACAGCGACGGCCACAGATACGCAGTATTTT.